This TCR beta chain comes out of a study of cytotoxic CD8 clonotypes in ibrutinib-treated CLL. In the study overall: Response samples were taken after a median of approximately 11 months on treatment, range 6 to 36.

The protocol was immunoSEQ multiplex PCR, while the TCRdb copy is restricted to in-frame clones and leaves out a portion. There are 130,000 or so clones in the sample; approximately 80% occur only once, and about 29% lies in the top ten. Per germline, CDR1 MDHEN and CDR2 SYDVKM. V was pared by 3 bases and J by 0 bases, with 15 bases between. The CDR3 length is 16 residues. The V and J genes are TRBV28 and TRBJ2-7, with a possible D match to TRBD1 (5 bases). This TCR derives from a human donor with chronic lymphocytic leukemia. The sample was PBMCs, taken after 12 months of ibrutinib treatment. CDR3 in amino acids: CASSFTEGALSYEQYF. CDR3 in DNA: TGTGCCAGCAGTTTCACGGAAGGGGCCCTCTCCTACGAGCAGTACTTC.